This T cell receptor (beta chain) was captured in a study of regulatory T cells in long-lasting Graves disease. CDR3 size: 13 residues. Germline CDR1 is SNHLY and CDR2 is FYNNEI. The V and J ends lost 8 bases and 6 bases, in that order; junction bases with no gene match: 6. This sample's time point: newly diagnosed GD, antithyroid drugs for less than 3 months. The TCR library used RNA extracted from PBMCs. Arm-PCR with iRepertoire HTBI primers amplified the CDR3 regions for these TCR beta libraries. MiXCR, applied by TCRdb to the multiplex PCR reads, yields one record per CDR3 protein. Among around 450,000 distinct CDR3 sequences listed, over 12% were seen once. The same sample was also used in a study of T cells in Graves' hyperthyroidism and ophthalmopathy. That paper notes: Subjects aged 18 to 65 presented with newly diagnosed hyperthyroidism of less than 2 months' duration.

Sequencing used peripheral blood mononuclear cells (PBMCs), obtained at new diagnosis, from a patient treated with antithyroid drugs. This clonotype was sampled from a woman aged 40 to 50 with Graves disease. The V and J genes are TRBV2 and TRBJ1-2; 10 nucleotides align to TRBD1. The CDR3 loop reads CASEGQGLNGYTF. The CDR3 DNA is TGTGCCAGCGAGGGACAGGGGTTAAATGGCTACACCTTC.